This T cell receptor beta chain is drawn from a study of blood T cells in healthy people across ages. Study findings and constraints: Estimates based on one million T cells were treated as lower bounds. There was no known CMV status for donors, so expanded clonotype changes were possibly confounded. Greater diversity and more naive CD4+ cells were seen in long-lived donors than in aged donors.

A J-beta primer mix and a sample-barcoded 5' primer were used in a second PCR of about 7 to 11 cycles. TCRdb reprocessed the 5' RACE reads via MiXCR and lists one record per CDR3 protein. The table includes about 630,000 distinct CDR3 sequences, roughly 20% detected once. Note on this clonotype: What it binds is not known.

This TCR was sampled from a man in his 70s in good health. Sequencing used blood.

The CDR3 loop is CASSWSGLAGGWQFF. CDR3 DNA sequence: TGTGCCAGCAGTTGGTCTGGACTAGCGGGAGGCTGGCAGTTCTTC. This rearrangement joins TRBV12-3 or TRBV12-4 to TRBJ2-1; TRBD2 matches at 14 bases. With V trimmed by 4 bases and J by 12 bases, 8 bases remained unmatched. This CDR3 spans 15 amino acids.